This T cell receptor beta chain was sequenced for a study of early stage breast cancer tumors (dated by TCRdb to 2017 to 2019). For context, the study as a whole: Of the approximately 15 invasive breast tumors, roughly 13 were found to be estrogen receptor-positive, progesterone receptor-positive and HER2-negative. A total of about 2.9 million templates, representing some 1.2 million unique clonotypes, were detected across all samples. On average, each sample had 9 to 10-fold read coverage. Of the roughly twelve ER+/PR+/HER2- tumors, eight were classified as invasive ductal carcinomas and four as invasive lobular carcinomas. What the authors observed across the whole study: Roughly 2.7-fold higher T cell density and higher clonality were observed in tumors than in adjacent normal breast tissue. Enriched TCRB sequences shared across patients were found to be mostly commonly generated sequences that were unlikely to play an important role in the tumor microenvironment. Repertoires from blood and normal breast were more alike than repertoires from blood and tumor, and in about 90% of the 16 patients, comparing each tissue with blood separated tumor from normal. Chain pairing and functional markers such as CD4, CD8 and FOXP3 were missed by bulk genomic DNA sequencing of unsorted cells. Analysis by tumor subtype was prevented by the small cohort size.

The study profiled bulk TCR beta-chain repertoires in matched peripheral blood, tumor and adjacent normal breast tissue taken from approximately 15 patients with early-stage breast cancer. Before surgery, whole blood (about 5-10 mL) was collected into EDTA tubes and processed within 2 hours. Ficoll-Paque centrifugation in SepMate-50 tubes was used to isolate peripheral blood mononuclear cells. For storage in liquid nitrogen, PBMCs were cryopreserved as aliquots of roughly 1.8 to 4.5 million cells in roughly 90% FBS with roughly 10% DMSO. The Qiagen AllPrep DNA/RNA Mini kit was used for genomic DNA extraction. Two independent genomic DNA replicates were amplified for each sample, with roughly 0.5 ug used for blood and approximately 1.5 ug for tumor or normal breast. Following the manufacturer's instructions, the ImmunoSeq Intro kit was used to carry out TCRB sequencing on genomic DNA. Multiplex PCR was run for approximately 29 cycles using proprietary primers and spike-in control sequences for absolute quantification. An 87-bp fragment spanning the CDR3 and flanking V and J genes was sequenced with single-end 150-bp reads. Each lane of an Illumina MiSeq using version 3.0 chemistry carried seven multiplexed samples, with two replicates per sample. Turning to the authors' computational methods: The vendor's proprietary pipeline processed the raw data and merged both replicates into a single result for each sample. To define clonotypes, the study grouped productive rearrangements that shared the V-gene family, CDR3 amino acid sequence and J-gene segment. To compute clonality, the normalized Shannon entropy (Pielou evenness) of TCRB abundances was subtracted from 1. T cell density was estimated as total templates divided by the number of input cells, with the number of input cells inferred from the DNA input amount. Recon, run with its default parameters, was used to estimate overall repertoire diversity and clonality. A clonotype was considered tumor-enriched if its abundance in tumor exceeded 0.1% and was at least 32-fold higher than its abundance in normal breast. This immuneACCESS table, as held by TCRdb, lists in-frame sequences with V and J called but not all clones. Of the missing ones, under half trace to an unresolved V gene in checked studies; the others have no known cause. The DNA was the basis for D and trimming; V, J and clone size are from that table. In all, the sample holds 45,000 to 65,000 clones, and 78% of those were seen once. The biggest ten clones account for 3.4% of the sample.

In this sample, this clone turned up once. There is no known antigen for this receptor. It has no much larger one-base neighbor in the sample; base qualities were not kept. Trimming removed 6 bases from V and 5 bases from J, leaving 5 bases between the germline ends. CDR1 and CDR2 are read off the germline V gene (reference sequence) as DFQATT and SNEGSKA. Taken from cysteine to phenylalanine, the CDR3 has 10 residues. The CDR3 DNA has 30 bases and is translated from base 1. The sequence came from a person in their 40s with breast cancer. The receptor chain draws on TRBV20-1 and TRBJ2-1, with the D gene not clear enough to name. The specimen sequenced was blood. The sequenced DNA is TGCAGTGCGAAGCACAATGAGCAGTTCTTC. Translation gives CSAKHNEQFF.